Listed here is a single T cell receptor beta chain. TCRdb re-derived calls from the 5' RACE reads in MiXCR, one entry per CDR3 protein. The data contain around 9,100 distinct CDR3 sequences, 60% of them singletons. The CDR3 totals 15 residues. Trimming shortened V by 7 bases and J by 6 bases, and 21 bases separated the two germline ends. The TCR comes from a female donor with breast cancer. The sequencing sample was made of tumor-infiltrating memory CD4+ T cells sorted from the breast tumor. As for subset: memory CD4+ T cells, CD4+CD45RO+CD25-. This chain joins TRBV12-3 or TRBV12-4 and TRBJ1-2, with a possible D match to TRBD1 (6 bases). The CDR3 protein is CASNLRGAGSDGYTF. In DNA form, the CDR3 reads TGTGCCAGCAACCTCCGGGGGGCGGGTTCGGATGGCTACACCTTC.